The present T cell receptor (beta chain) was sequenced within a study of blood T cell repertoires in COVID-19. Across the study: T cells, B-cell-depleted T cells, or PBMCs supplied cDNA or gDNA.

In the authors' methods: The assay estimated nucleated cells by amplifying reference gene primers. The table came from immunoSEQ multiplex PCR; TCRdb's copy has only in-frame clones and leaves some out. V, J and clone size reflect that table, while D and trimming were determined from the DNA. The sample consists of roughly 500,000 clones, roughly nine tenths of them appearing once. Enrolled during active infection, Seattle patients were then followed longitudinally. The V and J ends lost 0 bases and 8 bases respectively, with 22 bases between them. This CDR3 is built from 17 residues. The V gene's germline CDR1 is LGHNA and CDR2 YNFKEQ.

This TCR was recovered from a man younger than 35 with COVID-19, enrolled during active disease. V usage is TRBV4-2 and J usage is TRBJ2-5; D is undetermined. Sequencing used peripheral blood. CDR3 amino acids: CASSQESSGSHQGTQYF. CDR3 coding DNA: TGTGCCAGCAGCCAAGAATCATCAGGATCCCACCAAGGAACCCAGTACTTC.